The rows below give T cell receptor beta chains drawn from one sample of a study of vaccination effects on CD4 cells after COVID-19. The repertoire was sequenced with immunoSEQ multiplex PCR; TCRdb's copy has only in-frame clones and lacks some. Of 30,000 to 45,000 clones in the sample, roughly 76% were seen once. Their cognate antigens are unknown. This specimen consisted of CD4+ T cells from PBMCs cultured with SARS-CoV-2 spike peptides, obtained before COVID-19 vaccination. The receptors originated from a human donor who received a COVID-19 vaccine. The CDR3 runs from the conserved cysteine through the conserved F or W. Each record gives: clone size, V gene, J gene, D gene, CDR3 protein, CDR3 DNA. A D gene is named only where the DNA matches it firmly. Only some rows state a clone size, as once, few, many or a class for expanded clones.

.	TRBV6-5	TRBJ1-6	TRBD1	CASSYSNRGDSPLHF	TGTGCCAGCAGTTACTCTAACAGGGGGGATTCACCCCTCCACTTT
few	TRBV3-1/TRBV3-2	TRBJ2-7	.	CASSQESALAVSYEQYF	TGTGCCAGCAGCCAAGAATCCGCACTAGCTGTGTCCTACGAGCAGTACTTC
.	TRBV2	TRBJ1-2	.	CASRPDGGYTF	TGTGCCAGCCGCCCGGACGGGGGCTACACCTTC
.	TRBV28	TRBJ2-1	TRBD1	CASSALTPGTGEYNEQFF	TGTGCCAGCAGTGCATTAACACCCGGGACAGGGGAATACAATGAGCAGTTCTTC
.	TRBV2	TRBJ2-3	TRBD1	CASSDISWGQTSTDTQYF	TGTGCCAGCAGTGATATTAGCTGGGGACAGACTAGCACAGATACGCAGTATTTT
few	TRBV6-5	TRBJ1-1	.	CASNPAITWNTEAFF	TGTGCCAGCAATCCCGCGATTACCTGGAACACTGAAGCTTTCTTT
.	TRBV9	TRBJ2-7	TRBD1	CASSPSRGTVQTYEQYF	TGTGCCAGCAGCCCCAGTAGGGGGACAGTTCAGACCTACGAGCAGTACTTC
.	TRBV28	TRBJ1-2	.	CASSLQSYGYTF	TGTGCCAGCAGTTTACAGTCCTATGGCTACACCTTC
.	TRBV3-1/TRBV3-2	TRBJ2-3	TRBD1	CASSQHQGATQYF	TGTGCCAGCAGCCAGCACCAGGGGGCTACGCAGTATTTT
.	TRBV2	TRBJ2-1	.	CASSGYNEQFF	TGTGCCAGCAGTGGGTACAATGAGCAGTTCTTC
.	TRBV28	TRBJ2-7	.	CASRSGQGVYEQYF	TGTGCCAGCAGGTCGGGACAAGGGGTCTACGAGCAGTACTTC
.	TRBV28	TRBJ1-6	TRBD1	CASSGTGGSPLHF	TGTGCCAGCAGTGGAACAGGGGGATCACCCCTCCACTTT
.	TRBV29-1	TRBJ2-2	.	CSVWQGGAVGELFF	TGCAGCGTCTGGCAGGGGGGGGCGGTCGGGGAGCTGTTTTTT
.	TRBV30	TRBJ1-3	.	CAWSVRGSVGNTIYF	TGTGCCTGGAGTGTACGGGGCAGCGTTGGAAACACCATATATTTT
.	TRBV4-1	TRBJ1-4	.	CASSRPAEWRGEKLFF	TGCGCCAGCAGCCGCCCAGCGGAGTGGAGAGGGGAAAAACTGTTTTTT
.	TRBV5-5	TRBJ1-3	.	CASSLEWNPGNTIYF	TGTGCCAGCAGCTTGGAATGGAACCCTGGAAACACCATATATTTT
.	TRBV4-1	TRBJ2-3	.	CASSRDFVGATDTQYF	TGCGCCAGCAGCCGGGACTTTGTAGGGGCAACAGATACGCAGTATTTT
.	TRBV21-1	TRBJ2-6	.	CASSKDKGTRRCRSLSGANVLTF	TGTGCCAGCAGCAAAGACAAGGGGACCAGGCGGTGCAGGTCGCTTTCTGGGGCCAACGTCCTGACTTTC
.	TRBV5-1	TRBJ2-1	.	CASSLPSGTYNEQFF	TGCGCCAGCAGCTTGCCCAGCGGAACCTACAATGAGCAGTTCTTC
few	TRBV30	TRBJ1-2	.	CALSGYTF	TGTGCCTTGAGTGGCTACACCTTC
.	TRBV19	TRBJ1-1	.	CASSLDGPKNTEAFF	TGTGCCAGCTCCCTCGACGGACCGAAGAACACTGAAGCTTTCTTT
few	TRBV4-1	TRBJ1-2	.	CASSQDLGGYTF	TGCGCCAGCAGCCAAGATCTAGGTGGCTACACCTTC
few	TRBV6-6	TRBJ2-7	TRBD2	CASSYSVNREGYF	TGTGCCAGCAGTTACTCGGTTAACCGGGAGGGTTACTTC
.	TRBV12-3/TRBV12-4	TRBJ2-7	.	CASSLGGNYEQYF	TGTGCCAGCAGTTTAGGCGGGAACTACGAGCAGTACTTC
.	TRBV19	TRBJ2-2	.	CASSITTANTGELFF	TGTGCCAGTAGTATTACGACCGCGAACACCGGGGAGCTGTTTTTT
.	TRBV3-1/TRBV3-2	TRBJ2-1	.	CASSQGYNEQFF	TGTGCCAGCAGCCAAGGTTACAATGAGCAGTTCTTC
.	TRBV18	TRBJ2-7	.	CASSPTGPTPGEQYF	TGTGCCAGCTCACCGACCGGCCCGACACCTGGGGAGCAGTACTTC
once	TRBV5-8	TRBJ1-1	.	CASSLEIGTIGSFF	TGTGCCAGCAGCTTGGAGATAGGGACGATTGGGTCTTTCTTT
few	TRBV11-2	TRBJ2-1	TRBD2	CASIPKGTSGRGYGEQFF	TGTGCCAGTATCCCCAAGGGAACTAGCGGGAGGGGATACGGTGAGCAGTTCTTC
many	TRBV7-9	TRBJ1-2	.	CASSTWGGNYGYTF	TGTGCCAGCAGCACCTGGGGGGGGAACTATGGCTACACCTTC
.	TRBV27	TRBJ2-2	TRBD2	CASSPSGRGTGELFF	TGTGCCAGCAGTCCTAGCGGGAGGGGCACCGGGGAGCTGTTTTTT
.	TRBV14	TRBJ1-1	.	CASSQPSRDAFF	TGTGCCAGCAGCCAGCCGAGCCGGGATGCTTTCTTT
.	TRBV6-6	TRBJ2-7	.	CASREISYEQYF	TGTGCCAGCCGGGAGATCTCCTACGAGCAGTACTTC
.	TRBV14	TRBJ2-3	TRBD2	CASSRTSRTDTQYF	TGTGCCAGCTCGAGGACTAGCCGCACAGATACGCAGTATTTT
many	TRBV11-2	TRBJ1-5	.	CASSLGQNQPQHF	TGTGCCAGCAGCCTGGGACAAAATCAGCCCCAGCATTTT
.	TRBV7-2	TRBJ2-1	TRBD2	CASSTNRGLAGLYEQFF	TGTGCCAGCAGCACAAACCGGGGACTAGCGGGTTTATATGAGCAGTTCTTC
.	TRBV28	TRBJ2-5	.	CASSLGNQNQETQYF	TGTGCCAGCAGTTTAGGGAATCAGAACCAAGAGACCCAGTACTTC
.	TRBV2	TRBJ1-1	TRBD1	CASRVTGGKKGVTEAFF	TGTGCCAGCAGGGTGACAGGGGGTAAAAAAGGGGTTACTGAAGCTTTCTTT
.	TRBV19	TRBJ1-2	.	CASSQTGTAYGYTF	TGTGCCAGTAGCCAAACAGGGACCGCCTATGGCTACACCTTC
.	TRBV6-6	TRBJ2-3	.	CASSLKDTQYF	TGTGCCAGCAGCTTAAAGGATACGCAGTATTTT
once	TRBV6-6	TRBJ1-2	.	CASSRDVAGYGYTF	TGTGCCAGCAGTAGGGACGTGGCGGGTTATGGCTACACCTTC
.	TRBV9	TRBJ2-1	.	CASSPREKSYNEQFF	TGTGCCAGCAGCCCAAGGGAAAAGTCCTACAATGAGCAGTTCTTC
.	TRBV5-4	TRBJ2-1	.	CASSLGLALYNEQFF	TGTGCCAGCAGCTTGGGCCTAGCGTTGTACAATGAGCAGTTCTTC
.	TRBV11-2	TRBJ2-2	.	CASSLLVGPNTGELFF	TGTGCCAGCAGCTTATTAGTAGGGCCGAACACCGGGGAGCTGTTTTTT
.	TRBV5-5	TRBJ2-6	.	CASSLRQNSGANVLTF	TGTGCCAGCAGCTTGCGACAGAACTCTGGGGCCAACGTCCTGACTTTC
.	TRBV4-2	TRBJ2-2	.	CASSHANDRTPRELFF	TGTGCCAGCAGCCACGCCAATGACAGGACTCCGCGGGAGCTGTTTTTT
medium-sized	TRBV18	TRBJ2-4	.	CASSPGQATKNIQYF	TGTGCCAGCTCACCAGGGCAGGCCACCAAAAACATTCAGTACTTC
.	TRBV7-9	TRBJ2-2	TRBD2	CASSTPSGGLTGELFF	TGTGCCAGCAGCACTCCTAGCGGGGGGCTCACCGGGGAGCTGTTTTTT
.	TRBV6-2/TRBV6-3	TRBJ1-4	.	CASSSRDGPEKLFF	TGTGCCAGCAGCTCCCGGGACGGCCCCGAGAAACTGTTTTTT
.	TRBV5-5	TRBJ2-7	.	CASSFAGNRPSDF	TGTGCCAGCAGCTTTGCAGGGAACCGGCCGTCGGACTTC
.	TRBV7-6	TRBJ2-7	.	CASSPRYGGIAGYEQYF	TGTGCCAGCAGCCCACGCTATGGGGGGATTGCTGGCTACGAGCAGTACTTC
.	TRBV19	TRBJ1-4	.	CASSAGGSEKLFF	TGTGCCAGTAGCGCCGGAGGGTCAGAAAAACTGTTTTTT